The source of this T cell receptor beta chain is a study of blood T cell repertoires in COVID-19. Seattle's enrolled individuals joined amid active infection and were then monitored longitudinally. This clone has more than one count but fewer than ten. Per the original data handling: Cell counts per sample came from amplifying reference gene primers. The protocol was immunoSEQ multiplex PCR, while the TCRdb copy is restricted to in-frame clones and leaves out a portion. V and J calls and clone size follow that table, whereas D and trimming were derived from the DNA. The top ten clones hold more than 5.5% of a sample with fewer than 450,000 clones, roughly 90% of them seen once. V lost 8 bases and J 6 bases, leaving 9 bases between the germline ends. This CDR3 region has 11 residues. Germline values: CDR1 PRHDT, CDR2 FYEKMQ (reference sequence).

The sequencing input was peripheral blood. This sequence was found in a woman in her 70s with COVID-19, enrolled during active disease. The chain links TRBV13 to TRBJ2-3; no clear D gene. Here the CDR3 DNA reads TGTGCCAGCGGTACCGGGGATACGCAGTATTTT. Its translation: CASGTGDTQYF.